A single sample gave rise to the 23 T cell receptor beta chains below, sequenced in a study of metastatic and nonmetastatic thyroid tumors. Via MiXCR, TCRdb re-called the PCR reads. This sample yields roughly 35,000 clones, of which 35% to 45% are seen a single time; approximately 22% belongs to the top ten. All patients were treatment-naive before thyroid surgery. The sample consisted of tumor tissue. The receptors were sampled from a female donor with papillary thyroid cancer or a benign thyroid nodule (not recorded which). Some clones in this sample may be carry-over from other donors' samples.

This clone was seen a handful of times. This chain connects TRBV6-1 to TRBJ2-7; no firm D call. The germline V gene encodes CDR1 MNHNS and CDR2 SASEGT. V was trimmed by 4 bases and J by 0 bases, leaving 7 bases between them. This CDR3 spans 13 amino acids. CDR3 in amino acids: CASSVLSSYEQYF. DNA of the CDR3: TGTGCCAGCAGTGTCTTGAGCTCCTACGAGCAGTACTTC.

The CDR3 loop reads CASSYSVRHSSPGELFF. DNA of the CDR3: TGTGCCAGCAGTTACTCCGTCCGGCATAGTAGCCCCGGGGAGCTGTTTTTT. This chain connects TRBV6-2 or TRBV6-3 to TRBJ2-2; D uncertain. CDR1 MNHEY and CDR2 SVGEGT come from the germline V gene. V was cut by 0 bases and J by 6 bases, with 17 bases left in between. The CDR3 has 17 amino acids.

Concerning this clone itself: Because it lacks the conserved phenylalanine or tryptophan at the end, this CDR3 is likely a read error. The rearrangement uses TRBV28 and TRBJ1-2; D perhaps matches TRBD1 (5 bases). This CDR3 contains 13 residues. V lost 3 bases and J lost 8, with 13 bases in between. Germline CDR1 and CDR2: MDHEN and SYDVKM. The CDR3 protein is CASSLGTLGGYTL. The CDR3 region has the DNA TGTGCCAGCAGTTTGGGGACTCTGGGAGGCTACACCCTC.

CDR3 in DNA: TGTGCCAGCAGTTACCCGATAGCGGGGCCCTCCTACGAGCAGTACTTC. Amino acids: CASSYPIAGPSYEQYF. The V call is TRBV6-5, the J call TRBJ2-7; 8 nucleotides line up with TRBD2. CDR3 length equals 16 residues. Trimming took 2 bases from V and 0 from J; bases not matched to a gene: 6. Germline V CDR1 and CDR2: MNHEY, SVGAGI.

This chain joins TRBV7-3 and TRBJ2-1; D not certain. The CDR3 consists of 13 residues. Germline V gene sequence: CDR1 SGHTA, CDR2 FQGTGA. The V and J ends lost 3 bases and 6 bases respectively, with 9 bases between them. CDR3 loop: CASSFSGGNEQFF. Written as DNA, the CDR3 is TGTGCCAGCAGCTTCTCAGGCGGCAATGAGCAGTTCTTC. Variable domain in full (rest from reference TRBV7-3 and TRBJ2-1): GAGVSQTPSNKVTEKGKYVELRCDPISGHTALYWYRQSLGQGPEFLIYFQGTGAADDSGLPNDRFFAVRPEGSVSTLKIQRTERGDSAVYLCASSFSGGNEQFFGPGTRLTVL.

This clone was seen a handful of times. The V call is TRBV24-1, the J call TRBJ2-3; weak D call: TRBD2 (7 bases). Germline V gives CDR1 KGHDR, CDR2 SFDVKD. V was clipped by 12 bases and J by 3 bases, with 15 bases between them. CDR3 length equals 13 residues. Written as DNA, the CDR3 is TGTGCCGCGAGGGGGGGAAGTACAGATACGCAGTATTTT. Translation gives CAARGGSTDTQYF.

This clone was found a few times. The chain has TRBV2 and TRBJ2-7; D is ambiguous. The CDR3 is made up of 14 amino acids. Germline lookup yields CDR1 SNHLY and CDR2 FYNNEI. Trimming removed 10 bases from V and 5 bases from J, with 21 bases in between. The CDR3 DNA sequence: TGTGCCACCAGAAGGCAGGAAGCTAGAAACGAGCAGTACTTC. Translating it yields CATRRQEARNEQYF. Variable domain in full (rest from reference TRBV2 and TRBJ2-7): EPEVTQTPSHQVTQMGQEVILRCVPISNHLYFYWYRQILGQKVEFLVSFYNNEISEKSEIFDDQFSVERPDGSNFTLKIRSTKLEDSAMYFCATRRQEARNEQYFGPGTRLTVT.

This clone turned up a few times. The CDR3 here is CASSTLGDSPNTEAFF. DNA for the CDR3: TGTGCCAGCAGTACCCTGGGAGACAGCCCGAACACTGAAGCTTTCTTT. The rearrangement joins TRBV27 to TRBJ1-1, with a weak D call TRBD1 (5 bases). V lost 5 bases and J lost 1, with 17 bases in between. CDR3 length: 16 amino acids. CDR1 MNHEY and CDR2 SMNVEV come from the germline V gene (reference sequence).

This clone was observed a handful of times. This chain connects TRBV6-1 to TRBJ2-7, with D unclear. V was pared by 6 bases and J by 4 bases, with 10 bases between. The CDR3 runs to 12 residues. Germline V gene lookup returns CDR1 MNHNS and CDR2 SASEGT. CDR3 protein: CASSTQSYEQYF. The CDR3 coding sequence is TGTGCCAGCAGCACACAGAGTTACGAGCAGTACTTC.

This clone was picked up a small number of times. The chain joins TRBV28 to TRBJ2-7; weak D call: TRBD1 (5 bases). The DNA end is more similar to TRBJ2-5, so the J call may be wrong. Germline V gene sequence: CDR1 MDHEN, CDR2 SYDVKM. CDR3 length: 17 residues. CDR3 sequence reads: CASSSLPGLEDQETQYF. Here the CDR3 DNA reads TGTGCCAGCAGTTCCCTCCCAGGGCTAGAAGACCAAGAGACCCAGTACTTC.

The chain recombines TRBV3-1 with TRBJ2-3, with 11 bases fitting TRBD2. V was clipped by 4 bases and J by 4 bases; unmatched bases: 4. Germline V gives CDR1 LGHDT, CDR2 YNNKEL (reference sequence). The CDR3 contains 15 residues. This CDR3 reads CASSLTSGSSDTQYF. CDR3 DNA: TGTGCCAGCAGCCTCACTAGCGGGAGTTCAGATACGCAGTATTTT.

The chain recombines TRBV4-2 with TRBJ2-1, with D hard to call. Trimming took 1 base from V and 5 from J, leaving 6 bases between them. Per the germline V gene, CDR1 is LGHNA and CDR2 is YNFKEQ. The CDR3 sequence is 13 residues long. The CDR3 is CASSQVADNEQFF. CDR3 nucleotides: TGTGCCAGCAGCCAAGTGGCCGACAATGAGCAGTTCTTC.

The chain links TRBV28 to TRBJ1-1, with D unclear. Germline CDR1 and CDR2: MDHEN and SYDVKM. V lost 3 bases, J lost 12 bases, and 20 bases lay in between. The CDR3 spans 14 residues. CDR3: CASSFGRNLPKSFF. The DNA of the CDR3 is TGTGCCAGCAGTTTTGGTCGAAATCTCCCGAAATCTTTCTTT.

The genes are TRBV19 and TRBJ1-2; no clear D gene. Germline V lookup: CDR1 LNHDA, CDR2 SQIVND (reference sequence). The V end was cut by 0 bases, the J end by 4 bases, with 9 bases between. There are 14 residues in the CDR3. For the CDR3, the DNA is TGTGCCAGTAGTATAGAGAATGAGTTCTATGGCTACACCTTC. Translated: CASSIENEFYGYTF.

This clone occurred a few times. The gene calls are TRBV6-1 and TRBJ1-3, with D maybe TRBD1 (6 bases). The CDR3 is 15 amino acids. Germline lookup yields CDR1 MNHNS and CDR2 SASEGT. V lost 4 bases, J lost 3 bases, and 13 bases lay in between. CDR3 nucleotide sequence: TGTGCCAGCAGTGCTATCCGGGACATTGGAAACACCATATATTTT. Translation: CASSAIRDIGNTIYF.

In its sample, this clone was seen a few times. The rearrangement joins TRBV6-1 to TRBJ2-1; TRBD2 aligns across 10 bases. This CDR3 comprises 16 residues. V trimming: 3 bases; J trimming: 8 bases; junction bases outside the gene matches: 10. The germline gives CDR1 MNHNS, CDR2 SASEGT. For the CDR3, the DNA is TGTGCCAGCAGTGAGTCCTCTAGCGGGAGTGTGGATGAGCAGTTCTTC. It encodes CASSESSSGSVDEQFF.

The V gene is TRBV4-3, the J gene TRBJ1-5; D unclear. Germline V gives CDR1 LGHNA, CDR2 YSLEER. The length of the CDR3 is 12 residues. V dropped 0 bases and J dropped 8 bases, with 5 bases sitting between them. The CDR3, as DNA: TGCGCCAGCAGCCAAGAATGGGAGCCCCAGCATTTT. This gives the protein CASSQEWEPQHF.

The J gene is TRBJ1-6, the V gene TRBV28; 12 nucleotides match TRBD1. The CDR3 runs to 17 residues. V dropped 6 bases and J dropped 5; count of bases not matched to a gene: 8. CDR1 and CDR2 (germline): MDHEN, SYDVKM. CDR3 sequence: CASRAGTGGLHNSPLHF. The CDR3 DNA is TGTGCCAGCAGGGCCGGGACAGGGGGCCTTCATAATTCACCCCTCCACTTT. Full variable domain (remainder filled in from reference TRBV28 and TRBJ1-6): DVKVTQSSRYLVKRTGEKVFLECVQDMDHENMFWYRQDPGLGLRLIYFSYDVKMKEKGDIPEGYSVSREKKERFSLILESASTNQTSMYLCASRAGTGGLHNSPLHFGNGTRLTVT.

CDR3: CATSRQGIGREKLFF. The CDR3 nucleotides read TGTGCCACCAGCAGACAGGGAATAGGTCGAGAAAAACTGTTTTTT. This chain uses TRBV15 with TRBJ1-4, with D tentatively TRBD1 (5 bases). The CDR3 covers 15 residues. Per the germline V gene, CDR1 is LNHNV and CDR2 is YYDKDF (reference sequence). V lost 2 bases and J 8 bases, leaving 15 bases between the germline ends.

This clone was counted only a few times. V is TRBV28 and J is TRBJ2-1; tentatively, D is TRBD2 (6 bases). The germline V and J ends were trimmed by 7 bases and 0 bases, with 13 bases remaining between them. Germline CDR1 and CDR2: MDHEN and SYDVKM. This CDR3 region has 15 residues. In nucleotides, the CDR3 is TGTGCCAGCACCAATGGGGGGAGCTCCTACAATGAGCAGTTCTTC. This sequence encodes CASTNGGSSYNEQFF.

This clone was counted only a few times. The V call is TRBV6-2 or TRBV6-3, the J call TRBJ2-7; TRBD1 matches 8 bases. The germline V gene has CDR1 MNHEY and CDR2 SVGEGT. This CDR3 is built from 15 residues. V was clipped by 5 bases and J by 7 bases; unmatched bases: 13. CDR3 amino acids: CASSGESWTGSEQYF. CDR3 DNA: TGTGCCAGCAGTGGCGAGTCGTGGACAGGGAGTGAGCAGTACTTC.

The rearrangement links TRBV5-1 to TRBJ2-7; 7 bases agree with TRBD1. Losses at the gene ends were 6 bases for V and 1 base for J; bases not matched to a gene: 10. The CDR3 loop spans 15 amino acids. Looked up from germline, CDR1 is SGHRS and CDR2 is YFSETQ. CDR3 nucleotides: TGCGCCAGCATGAGAGTTATGACAGGGTCCTACGAGCAGTACTTC. Amino acid sequence: CASMRVMTGSYEQYF. The full variable domain, its missing parts supplied by reference TRBV5-1 and TRBJ2-7, is KAGVTQTPRYLIKTRGQQVTLSCSPISGHRSVSWYQQTPGQGLQFLFEYFSETQRNKGNFPGRFSGRQFSNSRSEMNVSTLELGDSALYLCASMRVMTGSYEQYFGPGTRLTVT.

This chain joins TRBV7-9 and TRBJ2-1, with D possibly TRBD1 on 6 matching bases. Germline assignment: CDR1 SEHNR and CDR2 FQNEAQ (reference sequence). CDR3 size: 14 residues. Trimming stripped 7 bases from V and 5 bases from J, with 15 bases between. CDR3 amino acids: CASTGTTGDNEQFF. The CDR3 DNA follows: TGTGCCAGCACAGGTACGACAGGAGACAATGAGCAGTTCTTC.